A selection of T cell receptor beta chains follows, all from one sample in a study of tumour-infiltrating T cells in Burkitt lymphoma. The method was immunoSEQ multiplex PCR; TCRdb's version includes in-frame clones alone and lacks a portion of them. The sample has about 2,400 clones, around 24% seen once; the top ten hold around 16%. Sequencing was performed on tumor tissue from a relapse. The receptors come from a human donor with relapsed Burkitt lymphoma. Some clones in this sample may be carry-over from other donors' samples. The CDR3 runs from the conserved cysteine through the conserved F or W. The order of the fields is clone size, V gene, J gene, D gene, CDR3 protein, CDR3 DNA. The D gene is left open where the match is weak. Clone size is given for some rows only: seen once, a few or many times, or a class if the clone is expanded.

clone size: -
V gene: TRBV15
J gene: TRBJ2-3
D gene: TRBD2
CDR3 protein: CATSSGAGTSNADTQYF
CDR3 DNA: TGTGCCACCAGCAGCGGAGCCGGGACTAGCAACGCAGATACGCAGTATTTT

clone size: -
V gene: TRBV5-1
J gene: TRBJ1-2
D gene: -
CDR3 protein: CASSLEGISGYTF
CDR3 DNA: TGCGCCAGCAGCTTGGAAGGGATTAGCGGCTACACCTTC

clone size: few
V gene: TRBV4-2
J gene: TRBJ2-7
D gene: -
CDR3 protein: CASSLKVGYYEQYF
CDR3 DNA: TGTGCCAGCAGCCTCAAGGTGGGGTACTACGAGCAGTACTTC

clone size: -
V gene: TRBV11-2
J gene: TRBJ2-3
D gene: -
CDR3 protein: CASSLVAEDTQYF
CDR3 DNA: TGTGCCAGCAGCTTAGTGGCCGAAGATACGCAGTATTTT

clone size: few
V gene: TRBV7-7
J gene: TRBJ2-5
D gene: -
CDR3 protein: CASSPSRGVGETQYF
CDR3 DNA: TGTGCTAGCAGCCCATCCAGGGGAGTGGGGGAGACCCAGTACTTC

clone size: hyperexpanded
V gene: TRBV14
J gene: TRBJ2-7
D gene: TRBD1
CDR3 protein: CASSQEEAPGTGTYEQYF
CDR3 DNA: TGTGCCAGCAGCCAAGAAGAAGCCCCCGGGACAGGGACGTACGAGCAGTACTTC

clone size: -
V gene: TRBV4-2
J gene: TRBJ2-1
D gene: TRBD2
CDR3 protein: CASSQDRGLAGVGSLYNEQFF
CDR3 DNA: TGTGCCAGCAGCCAAGATAGGGGACTAGCGGGGGTGGGATCTCTATACAATGAGCAGTTCTTC

clone size: -
V gene: TRBV29-1
J gene: TRBJ2-7
D gene: -
CDR3 protein: CSVVPGHSYEQYF
CDR3 DNA: TGCAGCGTTGTCCCGGGGCACTCCTACGAGCAGTACTTC

clone size: -
V gene: TRBV19
J gene: TRBJ1-5
D gene: -
CDR3 protein: CAGSGVYSNQPQHF
CDR3 DNA: TGTGCCGGATCAGGGGTATATAGCAATCAGCCCCAGCATTTT

clone size: -
V gene: TRBV9
J gene: TRBJ1-1
D gene: -
CDR3 protein: CASSVSQGSEAFF
CDR3 DNA: TGTGCCAGCAGCGTAAGTCAGGGTTCTGAAGCTTTCTTT

clone size: few
V gene: TRBV5-8
J gene: TRBJ1-1
D gene: -
CDR3 protein: CASSLDSYMNTEAFF
CDR3 DNA: TGTGCCAGCAGCTTGGACAGCTATATGAACACTGAAGCTTTCTTT

clone size: -
V gene: TRBV11-2
J gene: TRBJ2-7
D gene: -
CDR3 protein: CASSSHRSAGEQYF
CDR3 DNA: TGTGCCAGCAGCTCCCATCGCTCGGCGGGCGAGCAGTACTTC

clone size: -
V gene: TRBV5-1
J gene: TRBJ2-2
D gene: -
CDR3 protein: CASSLENINTGELFF
CDR3 DNA: TGCGCCAGCAGCCTAGAAAACATTAACACCGGGGAGCTGTTTTTT

clone size: -
V gene: TRBV18
J gene: TRBJ2-3
D gene: -
CDR3 protein: CASSPPAVTYTDTQYF
CDR3 DNA: TGTGCCAGCTCACCACCTGCCGTGACATACACAGATACGCAGTATTTT

clone size: -
V gene: TRBV5-1
J gene: TRBJ1-1
D gene: TRBD1
CDR3 protein: CASSPGIDRDPLNTEAFF
CDR3 DNA: TGCGCCAGCAGCCCTGGGATCGACAGGGACCCTTTGAACACTGAAGCTTTCTTT

clone size: -
V gene: TRBV6-1
J gene: TRBJ2-3
D gene: -
CDR3 protein: CASSVPAGTRTDTQYF
CDR3 DNA: TGTGCCAGCAGTGTACCCGCGGGGACCCGCACAGATACGCAGTATTTT

clone size: few
V gene: TRBV5-4
J gene: TRBJ2-5
D gene: TRBD2
CDR3 protein: CASSSYTSGQETQYF
CDR3 DNA: TGTGCCAGCAGCTCCTACACTAGCGGCCAAGAGACCCAGTACTTC

clone size: large
V gene: TRBV4-1
J gene: TRBJ2-1
D gene: -
CDR3 protein: CASSYPGGPEQFF
CDR3 DNA: TGCGCCAGCAGCTACCCCGGGGGGCCTGAGCAGTTCTTC

clone size: few
V gene: TRBV18
J gene: TRBJ2-7
D gene: TRBD1
CDR3 protein: CASSPPSLRTGLSYEQYF
CDR3 DNA: TGTGCCAGCTCACCACCCAGCCTTCGGACAGGGCTCTCCTACGAGCAGTACTTC

clone size: -
V gene: TRBV7-9
J gene: TRBJ1-1
D gene: -
CDR3 protein: CASSLGVPREAFF
CDR3 DNA: TGTGCCAGCAGCTTGGGGGTCCCCAGGGAAGCTTTCTTT

clone size: -
V gene: TRBV25-1
J gene: TRBJ2-7
D gene: TRBD2
CDR3 protein: CASSSGGGRSYEQYF
CDR3 DNA: TGTGCCAGCAGTTCGGGCGGGGGACGCTCCTACGAGCAGTACTTC

clone size: large
V gene: TRBV5-8
J gene: TRBJ1-1
D gene: TRBD1
CDR3 protein: CASSLDRDRGRTEAFF
CDR3 DNA: TGTGCCAGCAGCTTGGACCGGGACAGGGGTCGGACTGAAGCTTTCTTT

clone size: few
V gene: TRBV30
J gene: TRBJ1-6
D gene: -
CDR3 protein: CAWSEGGPGAPLHF
CDR3 DNA: TGTGCCTGGAGCGAAGGAGGACCCGGCGCACCCCTCCACTTT

clone size: -
V gene: TRBV30
J gene: TRBJ2-7
D gene: -
CDR3 protein: CAWSDDYGYEQYF
CDR3 DNA: TGTGCCTGGAGTGACGACTACGGGTACGAGCAGTACTTC

clone size: -
V gene: TRBV7-2
J gene: TRBJ1-2
D gene: TRBD1
CDR3 protein: CASSLVGGGQGFNYGYTF
CDR3 DNA: TGTGCCAGCAGCTTAGTAGGGGGGGGACAGGGCTTTAACTATGGCTACACCTTC

clone size: -
V gene: TRBV7-8
J gene: TRBJ1-1
D gene: TRBD1
CDR3 protein: CASSFMDRTEAFF
CDR3 DNA: TGTGCCAGCAGCTTTATGGACAGGACTGAAGCTTTCTTT

clone size: -
V gene: TRBV28
J gene: TRBJ2-3
D gene: -
CDR3 protein: CASSLLTQGSSSTDTQYF
CDR3 DNA: TGTGCCAGCAGTTTACTTACCCAGGGGTCTTCTAGCACAGATACGCAGTATTTT

clone size: -
V gene: TRBV4-1
J gene: TRBJ1-2
D gene: -
CDR3 protein: CASSQEIWVHGYTF
CDR3 DNA: TGCGCTAGCAGCCAAGAGATCTGGGTTCATGGCTACACCTTC

clone size: -
V gene: TRBV7-2
J gene: TRBJ2-7
D gene: TRBD1
CDR3 protein: CASSLVALTGVPYEQYF
CDR3 DNA: TGTGCCAGCAGCTTAGTTGCCTTGACAGGGGTACCCTACGAGCAGTACTTC

clone size: few
V gene: TRBV30
J gene: TRBJ1-1
D gene: -
CDR3 protein: CAWRQDYTEAFF
CDR3 DNA: TGTGCCTGGAGGCAGGACTACACTGAAGCTTTCTTT

clone size: -
V gene: TRBV2
J gene: TRBJ2-7
D gene: TRBD2
CDR3 protein: CASRRQQRGAYEQYF
CDR3 DNA: TGTGCCAGCAGGCGGCAGCAGCGGGGGGCCTACGAGCAGTACTTC

clone size: -
V gene: TRBV7-6
J gene: TRBJ2-5
D gene: -
CDR3 protein: CASSLEWRKETQYF
CDR3 DNA: TGTGCCAGCAGCTTAGAGTGGCGGAAAGAGACCCAGTACTTC

clone size: -
V gene: TRBV10-1
J gene: TRBJ1-6
D gene: TRBD1
CDR3 protein: CASSRDSSYNSPLHF
CDR3 DNA: TGCGCCAGCAGTCGGGACAGCTCCTATAATTCACCCCTCCACTTT

clone size: -
V gene: TRBV7-9
J gene: TRBJ2-5
D gene: TRBD1
CDR3 protein: CASSLWTGVVETQYF
CDR3 DNA: TGTGCCAGCAGCCTGTGGACAGGGGTAGTAGAGACCCAGTACTTC

clone size: -
V gene: TRBV11-2
J gene: TRBJ2-3
D gene: -
CDR3 protein: CASSKEGIGTDTQYF
CDR3 DNA: TGTGCCAGCAGCAAAGAGGGAATCGGCACAGATACGCAGTATTTT

clone size: -
V gene: TRBV29-1
J gene: TRBJ2-5
D gene: -
CDR3 protein: CSASQETQYF
CDR3 DNA: TGCAGCGCCTCACAAGAGACCCAGTACTTC

clone size: -
V gene: TRBV5-6
J gene: TRBJ1-5
D gene: -
CDR3 protein: CASSAARHLNQPQHF
CDR3 DNA: TGTGCCAGCAGCGCGGCGCGGCACCTCAATCAGCCCCAGCATTTT

clone size: -
V gene: TRBV5-1
J gene: TRBJ2-7
D gene: -
CDR3 protein: CASSLITDTNEQYF
CDR3 DNA: TGCGCCAGCAGCCTAATAACGGACACTAACGAGCAGTACTTC

clone size: few
V gene: TRBV30
J gene: TRBJ2-3
D gene: -
CDR3 protein: CAWSVYIRQPPDTQYF
CDR3 DNA: TGTGCCTGGAGTGTATATATTCGGCAGCCCCCAGATACGCAGTATTTT

clone size: -
V gene: TRBV7-6
J gene: TRBJ1-2
D gene: -
CDR3 protein: CASSLVPAALGGYTF
CDR3 DNA: TGTGCCAGCAGCTTAGTTCCAGCCGCTCTCGGAGGCTACACCTTC

clone size: few
V gene: TRBV4-2
J gene: TRBJ2-7
D gene: TRBD2
CDR3 protein: CASSQSLAGVYEQYF
CDR3 DNA: TGTGCCAGCAGCCAAAGCCTAGCGGGTGTCTACGAGCAGTACTTC

clone size: few
V gene: TRBV9
J gene: TRBJ2-3
D gene: -
CDR3 protein: CASSATPAGNTQYF
CDR3 DNA: TGTGCCAGCAGCGCCACTCCCGCAGGGAATACGCAGTATTTT

clone size: -
V gene: TRBV29-1
J gene: TRBJ2-7
D gene: -
CDR3 protein: CSVFLEQHSYEQYF
CDR3 DNA: TGCAGCGTTTTCCTTGAGCAGCACTCCTACGAGCAGTACTTC

clone size: few
V gene: TRBV5-1
J gene: TRBJ2-1
D gene: -
CDR3 protein: CASSYTQGGNEQFF
CDR3 DNA: TGCGCCAGCAGTTACACCCAGGGGGGCAATGAGCAGTTCTTC

clone size: -
V gene: TRBV7-2
J gene: TRBJ2-7
D gene: -
CDR3 protein: CASSDLGEQYF
CDR3 DNA: TGTGCCAGCAGCGACCTTGGCGAGCAGTACTTC

clone size: -
V gene: TRBV5-4
J gene: TRBJ1-1
D gene: -
CDR3 protein: CASSLAGGGYFKPEAFF
CDR3 DNA: TGTGCCAGCAGCTTGGCCGGGGGGGGCTACTTCAAACCTGAAGCTTTCTTT

clone size: -
V gene: TRBV7-6
J gene: TRBJ2-5
D gene: -
CDR3 protein: CASSPRQMVETQYF
CDR3 DNA: TGTGCCAGCAGCCCCAGACAGATGGTGGAGACCCAGTACTTC

clone size: -
V gene: TRBV15
J gene: TRBJ1-1
D gene: -
CDR3 protein: CATSRGDTEVFF
CDR3 DNA: TGTGCCACCAGTAGAGGGGACACTGAAGTTTTCTTT

clone size: -
V gene: TRBV19
J gene: TRBJ2-5
D gene: TRBD2
CDR3 protein: CASSIGFTSGGEETQYF
CDR3 DNA: TGTGCCAGTAGTATAGGGTTCACTAGCGGGGGGGAAGAGACCCAGTACTTC

clone size: -
V gene: TRBV19
J gene: TRBJ2-1
D gene: TRBD2
CDR3 protein: CASGTGGEQFF
CDR3 DNA: TGTGCCAGTGGGACGGGGGGTGAGCAGTTCTTC

clone size: -
V gene: TRBV19
J gene: TRBJ1-2
D gene: -
CDR3 protein: CASTGSTNYGYTF
CDR3 DNA: TGTGCCAGTACCGGGAGTACTAACTATGGCTACACCTTC

clone size: -
V gene: TRBV7-7
J gene: TRBJ2-3
D gene: TRBD2
CDR3 protein: CASSLGGGSDTQYF
CDR3 DNA: TGTGCTAGCAGCTTGGGGGGAGGGTCAGATACGCAGTATTTT

clone size: -
V gene: TRBV21-1
J gene: TRBJ2-1
D gene: -
CDR3 protein: CASNPGPSAYNEQFF
CDR3 DNA: TGTGCCAGCAATCCCGGACCCAGCGCATACAATGAGCAGTTCTTC

clone size: -
V gene: TRBV6-6
J gene: TRBJ1-4
D gene: TRBD1
CDR3 protein: CASNWGQGGEKLFF
CDR3 DNA: TGTGCCAGCAACTGGGGACAGGGGGGCGAAAAACTGTTTTTT

clone size: -
V gene: TRBV15
J gene: TRBJ1-1
D gene: -
CDR3 protein: CATSRPQWTDLLMNTEAFF
CDR3 DNA: TGTGCCACCAGCAGACCTCAATGGACGGACTTACTCATGAACACTGAAGCTTTCTTT

clone size: few
V gene: TRBV5-6
J gene: TRBJ1-2
D gene: TRBD1
CDR3 protein: CASSALDRNPSGYTF
CDR3 DNA: TGTGCCAGCAGCGCTCTGGACAGGAATCCATCTGGCTACACCTTC

clone size: -
V gene: TRBV4-2
J gene: TRBJ1-4
D gene: TRBD1
CDR3 protein: CASSHFPGQGHSGRNEKLFF
CDR3 DNA: TGTGCCAGCAGCCATTTCCCGGGACAGGGACACTCGGGCCGTAATGAAAAACTGTTTTTT

clone size: -
V gene: TRBV30
J gene: TRBJ1-4
D gene: -
CDR3 protein: CAWSGVPLNNEKLFF
CDR3 DNA: TGTGCCTGGAGTGGAGTCCCTCTTAATAATGAAAAACTGTTTTTT

clone size: -
V gene: TRBV5-6
J gene: TRBJ2-3
D gene: -
CDR3 protein: CASTDIPTDTQYF
CDR3 DNA: TGTGCCAGCACGGACATACCCACAGATACGCAGTATTTT